What follows is one T cell receptor (beta chain) and its context. Antigen: not known. The data belong to a study of cytomegalovirus exposure and HLA in healthy donors. PCR primers comprised 60 Vbeta and 13 Jbeta primers. TCRdb keeps only in-frame clones here, not all; method: immunoSEQ multiplex PCR. The table records some 140,000 clones, over 65% of them present only once. Study results and limitations: Three of the chains that were CMV-associated were confirmed in vitro to be specific for CMV antigens. Sequence variants that were highly shared formed a cluster that was likely a sequencing artifact. An analysis was carried out later, and it reportedly showed fewer N-insertions in an Asian-associated ancestry cluster than the approximately 660-donor mean.

The CDR3 consists of 16 residues. V lost 0 bases and J lost 4; bases outside the gene matches: 3. Germline lookup yields CDR1 SGHTA and CDR2 FQGNSA. The rearrangement links TRBV7-2 to TRBJ2-1; the match to TRBD2 covers 10 bases. The sequenced material came from PBMCs. The receptor comes from a middle-aged man in good health and CMV-seronegative. CDR3 in amino acids: CASSLASGGIYNEQFF. The CDR3 nucleotides read TGTGCCAGCAGCTTAGCTAGCGGGGGGATTTACAATGAGCAGTTCTTC.